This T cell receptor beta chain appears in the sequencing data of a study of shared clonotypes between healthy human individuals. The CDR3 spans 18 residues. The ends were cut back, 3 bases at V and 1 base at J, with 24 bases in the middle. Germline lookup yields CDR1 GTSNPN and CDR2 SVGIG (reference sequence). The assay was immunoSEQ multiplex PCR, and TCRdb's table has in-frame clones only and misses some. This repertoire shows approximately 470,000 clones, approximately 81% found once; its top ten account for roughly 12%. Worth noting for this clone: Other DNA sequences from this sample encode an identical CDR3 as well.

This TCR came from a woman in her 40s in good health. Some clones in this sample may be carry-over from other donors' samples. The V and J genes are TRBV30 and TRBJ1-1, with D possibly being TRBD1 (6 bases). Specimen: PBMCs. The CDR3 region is CAWRLGGQLNRGNTEAFF. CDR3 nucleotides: TGTGCCTGGAGGCTGGGAGGACAGCTGAATCGGGGGAACACTGAAGCTTTCTTT.